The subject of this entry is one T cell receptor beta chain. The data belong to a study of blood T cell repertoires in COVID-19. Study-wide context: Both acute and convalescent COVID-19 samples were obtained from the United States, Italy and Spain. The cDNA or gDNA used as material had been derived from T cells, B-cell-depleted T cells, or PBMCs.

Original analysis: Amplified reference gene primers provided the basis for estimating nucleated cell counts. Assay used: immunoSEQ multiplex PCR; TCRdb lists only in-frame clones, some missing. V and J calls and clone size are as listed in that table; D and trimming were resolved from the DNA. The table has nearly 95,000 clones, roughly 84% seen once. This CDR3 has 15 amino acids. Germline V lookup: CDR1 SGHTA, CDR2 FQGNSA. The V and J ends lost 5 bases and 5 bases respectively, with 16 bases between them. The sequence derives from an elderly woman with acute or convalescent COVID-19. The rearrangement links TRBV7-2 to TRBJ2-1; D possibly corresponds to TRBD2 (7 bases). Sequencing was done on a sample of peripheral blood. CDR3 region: CASSRSWGGHNEQFF. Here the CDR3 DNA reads TGTGCCAGCAGCCGGAGCTGGGGGGGGCACAATGAGCAGTTCTTC.